Below are 27 T cell receptor beta chains sequenced from a single sample in a study of blood T cell repertoires in COVID-19 (dated by TCRdb to between 2020 and 2021). The library was built by means of the immunoSEQ multiplex PCR assay. TCRdb carries this immuneACCESS record with in-frame sequences only. Its versions omit some clonotypes, under half of them owing to an unresolved V gene in the studies checked, with the rest unexplained. The sample yields 300,000 to 400,000 clones; roughly 90% were counted once. The ten largest clones add up to around 3% of the sample. What was sequenced was peripheral blood. The receptor source for this set is a woman younger than 45 with COVID-19, enrolled during active disease.

This chain connects TRBV5-5 to TRBJ2-1, with TRBD1 matching 7 bases. CDR1 and CDR2 from the germline V gene are SGHKS and YYEKEE (reference sequence). This CDR3 spans 17 amino acids. Trimming cost V 3 bases and J 2 bases; bases outside gene matches: 11. CDR3 residues: CASSYMTGRTPYNEQFF. For the CDR3, the DNA is TGTGCCAGCAGCTACATGACAGGGAGAACGCCCTACAATGAGCAGTTCTTC.

The chain couples TRBV19 to TRBJ1-6; 8 bases align to TRBD1. From germline, CDR1 is LNHDA and CDR2 SQIVND (reference sequence). J gave up 7 bases and V 4 bases, and 3 bases lay outside the gene matches. The CDR3 is 14 residues long. CDR3 DNA: TGTGCCAGTAGTACTGGACAGGGAAATTCACCCCTCCACTTT. It yields the protein CASSTGQGNSPLHF.

Here the CDR3 DNA reads TGCGCCAGCAGCCAAATGGCGGGGGCCACCTACAATGAGCAGTTCTTC. Translated, it gives CASSQMAGATYNEQFF. The chain combines TRBV4-1 with TRBJ2-1, with D perhaps TRBD2 (7 bases). Trimming stripped 2 bases from V and 2 bases from J, with 13 bases between. The CDR3 has 16 residues. CDR1 MGHRA and CDR2 YSYEKL come from the germline V gene.

The chain carries TRBV4-3 and TRBJ1-4, with TRBD1 matching 7 bases. Trimming cost V 1 base and J 6 bases; bases outside gene matches: 5. This CDR3 is built from 15 residues. Germline values: CDR1 LGHNA, CDR2 YSLEER. The CDR3: CASSQGGQVDEKLFF. The CDR3 DNA reads as TGCGCCAGCAGCCAAGGAGGACAGGTGGATGAAAAACTGTTTTTT.

The chain uses TRBV6-5 and TRBJ1-2; 8 positions match TRBD1. Germline V gene lookup returns CDR1 MNHEY and CDR2 SVGAGI. Trimming removed 2 bases from V and 8 bases from J; junction bases left unmatched: 7. The CDR3 contains 14 residues. CDR3 in DNA: TGTGCCAGCAGTTACGGGACACAGGGGGGGGGCTACACCTTC. Protein product: CASSYGTQGGGYTF.

The chain is built from TRBV10-1 and TRBJ2-3; D gene ambiguous. Germline V lookup: CDR1 WNHNN, CDR2 SYGVQD (reference sequence). This CDR3 is 15 amino acids long. Between the trimmed V and J ends, which lost 8 bases and 0 bases, there was a span of 15 bases. CDR3 in DNA: TGCGCCAGCCAGCCGGCCGACTCTAGCACAGATACGCAGTATTTT. Its translation is CASQPADSSTDTQYF.

Notes on this clone: Other nucleotide sequences from this sample produce the same CDR3. The gene calls are TRBV7-2 and TRBJ1-1, with a weak D call TRBD1 (5 bases). Trimming stripped 4 bases from V and 1 base from J, with 7 bases between. In germline, CDR1 is SGHTA, CDR2 FQGNSA. The CDR3 contains 13 residues. The CDR3 protein is CASSSGQNTEAFF. CDR3 in DNA: TGTGCCAGCAGCTCTGGACAGAACACTGAAGCTTTCTTT. The full variable domain, its missing parts supplied by reference TRBV7-2 and TRBJ1-1, is GAGVSQSPSNKVTEKGKDVELRCDPISGHTALYWYRQSLGQGLEFLIYFQGNSAPDKSGLPSDRFSAERTGGSVSTLTIQRTQQEDSAVYLCASSSGQNTEAFFGQGTRLTVV.

The V call is TRBV28, the J call TRBJ1-2, with D unresolved. CDR1 and CDR2 (germline): MDHEN, SYDVKM. The CDR3 totals 14 residues. V lost 5 bases and J lost 5, with 15 bases in between. The CDR3 here is CASSLGLADYGYTF. The CDR3 DNA sequence: TGTGCCAGCAGTCTGGGCTTGGCAGATTATGGCTACACCTTC.

The chain has TRBV18 and TRBJ2-1; 9 bases fit TRBD1. The CDR3 is made up of 16 amino acids. Germline V gene lookup returns CDR1 KGHSH and CDR2 LQKENI. V shed 2 bases, J shed 0 bases, and the junction held 2 bases outside the gene matches. The CDR3 coding sequence is TGTGCCAGCTCACCATCGGACAGGGGCTCCTACAATGAGCAGTTCTTC. Translated, it gives CASSPSDRGSYNEQFF. Full variable domain (missing parts from reference TRBV18 and TRBJ2-1): NAGVMQNPRHLVRRRGQEARLRCSPMKGHSHVYWYRQLPEEGLKFMVYLQKENIIDESGMPKERFSAEFPKEGPSILRIQQVVRGDSAAYFCASSPSDRGSYNEQFFGPGTRLTVL.

The CDR3 DNA reads TGTGCCAGTAGTATAGGGTTGACAAATGAGCAGTTCTTC. Amino acid sequence: CASSIGLTNEQFF. The genes are TRBV19 and TRBJ2-1; D remains unclear. This CDR3 has 13 residues. The germline V gene has CDR1 LNHDA and CDR2 SQIVND (reference sequence). V was trimmed by 1 base and J by 7 bases, leaving 8 bases between them. Looking up the rest from reference TRBV19 and TRBJ2-1 gives the full variable domain: DGGITQSPKYLFRKEGQNVTLSCEQNLNHDAMYWYRQDPGQGLRLIYYSQIVNDFQKGDIAEGYSVSREKKESFPLTVTSAQKNPTAFYLCASSIGLTNEQFFGPGTRLTVL.

The V call is TRBV2, the J call TRBJ1-2, with 10 bases matching TRBD1. The germline V gene has CDR1 SNHLY and CDR2 FYNNEI. The CDR3 sequence is 19 residues long. V was clipped by 2 bases and J by 6 bases; unmatched bases: 18. Written as DNA, the CDR3 is TGTGCCAGCAGTGAATACTCTGGGACAGGGGATTGGTCAGCCCATGGCTACACCTTC. Its translation: CASSEYSGTGDWSAHGYTF.

The V gene is TRBV15, the J gene TRBJ1-2, with D possibly matching TRBD1 (6 bases). The germline CDR1 and CDR2 sequences are LNHNV and YYDKDF (reference sequence). V was cut by 0 bases and J by 1 base, with 12 bases left in between. This CDR3 is built from 16 residues. CDR3 sequence reads: CATSRDRSGDNYGYTF. In DNA, the CDR3 is TGTGCCACCAGCAGAGATAGGTCAGGGGATAACTATGGCTACACCTTC.

The CDR3 nucleotides read TGTGCCAGCAGCCCACAGGGTTCCGGCTATGGCTACACCTTC. Its protein product is CASSPQGSGYGYTF. The chain is built from TRBV5-6 and TRBJ1-2, with D possibly TRBD1 on 6 matching bases. Deletions cut 4 bases from V and 4 bases from J, with 14 bases between. Germline loops: CDR1 SGHDT, CDR2 YYEEEE. This CDR3 has 14 residues.

The J gene is TRBJ2-3, the V gene TRBV4-1, with TRBD2 matching over 7 bases. This CDR3 has 16 amino acids. V lost 3 bases, J lost 1 base, and 7 bases stayed unmatched. Germline CDR1 MGHRA, CDR2 YSYEKL. The CDR3 protein is CASSQGREGRTDTQYF. The DNA for the CDR3 is TGCGCCAGCAGCCAGGGTAGGGAGGGCCGCACAGATACGCAGTATTTT.

This rearrangement joins TRBV5-6 to TRBJ2-5, with 8 bases that match TRBD2. This CDR3 has 15 residues. The J segment lost 5 bases and the V segment lost 4 bases, leaving 10 bases of the junction unmatched. Germline V gene sequence: CDR1 SGHDT, CDR2 YYEEEE. DNA for the CDR3: TGTGCCAGCAGCGTAATGACTAGCGAGGGGGAGACCCAGTACTTC. This codes for CASSVMTSEGETQYF. Full variable domain (rest looked up from reference TRBV5-6 and TRBJ2-5): DAGVTQSPTHLIKTRGQQVTLRCSPKSGHDTVSWYQQALGQGPQFIFQYYEEEERQRGNFPDRFSGHQFPNYSSELNVNALLLGDSALYLCASSVMTSEGETQYFGPGTRLLVL.

J is TRBJ1-5 and V is TRBV6-2 or TRBV6-3, with TRBD1 matching over 7 bases. Germline V gene lookup returns CDR1 MNHEY and CDR2 SVGEGT. The J segment lost 5 bases and the V segment lost 2 bases, leaving 3 bases of the junction unmatched. The CDR3 has 14 amino acids. The CDR3 DNA sequence: TGTGCCAGCAGTTACGGGGACAGTCATCAGCCCCAGCATTTT. Translating gives CASSYGDSHQPQHF.

The V call is TRBV6-6, the J call TRBJ1-2; TRBD1 matches at 11 bases. The trim removed 5 bases at V and 3 bases at J, leaving 11 bases unmatched. CDR1 MNHNY and CDR2 SVGAGI come from the germline V gene (reference sequence). This CDR3 region has 17 residues. CDR3: CASSQFSPGQGDYGYTF. The CDR3 DNA follows: TGTGCCAGCAGTCAATTTTCGCCGGGACAGGGGGACTATGGCTACACCTTC.

This chain links TRBV5-4 with TRBJ2-1; D is perhaps TRBD2 (7 bases). CDR3 length: 16 residues. Germline V gives CDR1 SGHNT, CDR2 YYREEE (reference sequence). V was cut by 1 base and J by 4 bases, with 15 bases left in between. DNA for the CDR3: TGTGCCAGCAGCTTGTGGGAGGGGGGCCTATACAATGAGCAGTTCTTC. As protein: CASSLWEGGLYNEQFF.

V is TRBV11-3 and J is TRBJ2-3; 14 bases line up with TRBD2. The CDR3 is made up of 17 amino acids. The ends lost 0 bases at V and 5 bases at J; junction bases unmatched: 4. Germline CDR1 is SGHNT and CDR2 is YENEEA. CDR3 sequence: CASSLETSGGDKDTQYF. In DNA form, the CDR3 reads TGTGCCAGCAGCTTAGAGACTAGCGGGGGGGACAAAGATACGCAGTATTTT.

The rearrangement joins TRBV2 to TRBJ1-4, with D perhaps matching TRBD1 (5 bases). The CDR3 totals 14 residues. V lost 2 bases, J lost 8 bases, and 12 bases lay in between. CDR1 SNHLY and CDR2 FYNNEI come from the germline V gene. The CDR3 sequence is CASSERGYFEKLFF. The CDR3 DNA reads as TGTGCCAGCAGTGAAAGGGGTTATTTCGAAAAACTGTTTTTT.

This clone was picked up one time. This chain uses TRBV28 with TRBJ2-1; TRBD1 aligns across 8 bases. Germline V lookup: CDR1 MDHEN, CDR2 SYDVKM. The V segment lost 4 bases and the J segment 2 bases; nucleotides outside the gene matches: 7. The CDR3 length is 16 residues. The CDR3 region is CASSSSTGAAYNEQFF. Written as DNA, the CDR3 is TGTGCCAGCAGTTCCTCGACAGGGGCGGCCTACAATGAGCAGTTCTTC.

V usage is TRBV18 and J usage is TRBJ1-5, with 7 bases aligning to TRBD1. The CDR3 runs 12 residues. V was clipped by 4 bases and J by 8 bases; unmatched bases: 2. Germline V gene lookup returns CDR1 KGHSH and CDR2 LQKENI. The CDR3 region is CASSLQGEPQHF. DNA of the CDR3: TGTGCCAGCTCACTCCAGGGGGAGCCCCAGCATTTT.

This clone was picked up one time. The chain employs TRBV18 and TRBJ2-3, with D perhaps matching TRBD2 (5 bases). The V and J ends lost 3 bases and 0 bases respectively, with 10 bases between them. Looked up from germline, CDR1 is KGHSH and CDR2 is LQKENI. CDR3 length: 15 amino acids. The CDR3 DNA reads as TGTGCCAGCTCACCCGACGGCGGGAGCACAGATACGCAGTATTTT. It specifies CASSPDGGSTDTQYF.

This clone was counted a few times. This chain joins TRBV28 and TRBJ1-5, with D tentatively TRBD1 (6 bases). The CDR3 runs 15 residues. V was trimmed by 6 bases and J by 2 bases, leaving 14 bases between them. Germline V gene lookup returns CDR1 MDHEN and CDR2 SYDVKM. The DNA of the CDR3 is TGTGCCAGCAGAACACAGGGTCGGGGCAATCAGCCCCAGCATTTT. Its protein product is CASRTQGRGNQPQHF.

The V gene is TRBV19, the J gene TRBJ1-5, with a tentative D call TRBD1 (6 bases). V shed 5 bases and J shed 10 bases, with 15 bases lying between them. The CDR3 is 13 residues long. Germline values: CDR1 LNHDA, CDR2 SQIVND (reference sequence). The CDR3 DNA sequence: TGTGCCAGTAGTCGGGGGGCCCCACTACCCCAGCATTTT. This encodes CASSRGAPLPQHF.

V is TRBV29-1 and J is TRBJ2-1, with TRBD2 matching over 11 bases. V trimming: 7 bases; J trimming: 8 bases; junction bases outside the gene matches: 10. Germline lookup yields CDR1 SQVTM and CDR2 ANQGSEA. The CDR3 covers 14 residues. CDR3 DNA sequence: TGCAGCGCAACTACTAGCGGGAGTCGGGATGAGCAGTTCTTC. Residues: CSATTSGSRDEQFF.

This clone was counted a single time. The chain is built from TRBV6-4 and TRBJ2-3; weak D call: TRBD2 (5 bases). Germline V CDR1 and CDR2: MRHNA, SNTAGT. The CDR3 extends over 13 amino acids. V gave up 3 bases and J gave up 3 bases, with 7 bases separating them. Here the CDR3 reads CASSEGDTDTQYF. CDR3 sequence (DNA): TGTGCCAGCAGTGAGGGAGATACAGATACGCAGTATTTT.